The TCR beta chain described here comes from a study of beta chain features in type 1 diabetes. Overall study results and limits: Naive, central memory and Treg TCRB repertoires seemed to resemble each other more closely in patients than they did in healthy donors. Type 1 diabetes patients had TCRB CDR3s that were shorter (moderately but significantly so) in all four CD4+ subsets. PCR could preferentially amplify shorter templates, alike in patients and controls.

Germline assignment: CDR1 SGHDT and CDR2 YYEEEE. Trimming cost V 7 bases and J 1 base, with 20 bases left between them. The CDR3 extends over 16 amino acids. Every isolated RNA sample was fully reverse transcribed, so sequencing captured expressed TCRB transcripts. The protocol was immunoSEQ multiplex PCR, while the TCRdb copy is restricted to in-frame clones and leaves out a portion. The table lists approximately 250,000 clones, 24% of them singletons. Comment on this clone: Its target is not known.

The specimen was naive CD4+ T cells from blood. The chain joins TRBV5-6 to TRBJ2-5; D gene uncertain. The receptor was derived from a woman younger than 45 with type 1 diabetes. CDR3 nucleotides: TGTGCCAGCGTCGGTAGTGAGGCTATACTCCAAGAGACCCAGTACTTC. It encodes CASVGSEAILQETQYF.